Listed below are T cell receptor beta chains from one sample, sequenced in a study of control samples from healthy donors and cancer patients. Here immunoSEQ multiplex PCR was the method, and the copy in TCRdb shows in-frame clones only, minus some. This table holds about 160,000 clones, around 90% found once. Sequencing was carried out using blood. These receptors originate from a man aged 25 to 40 in good health. The CDR3 runs from the conserved cysteine through the conserved F or W. The D gene is left open where the match is weak. Not every row has a clone size; where given, it reads once, few, many or a size class.

j_call,v_call,d_call,clone_size,cdr3_aa,cdr3_nt
TRBJ2-7,TRBV19,TRBD1,.,CASSIDRGTLLDEQYF,TGTGCCAGTAGTATCGACAGGGGAACTTTGTTGGACGAGCAGTACTTC
TRBJ2-3,TRBV6-2/TRBV6-3,.,.,CASSSSRTQYF,TGTGCCAGCAGTTCTAGTCGGACGCAGTATTTT
TRBJ1-4,TRBV10-3,.,.,CAISEGGGGEKLFF,TGTGCCATCAGTGAGGGAGGAGGCGGGGAAAAACTGTTTTTT
TRBJ1-2,TRBV6-1,.,.,CASSEGSLNHGYTF,TGTGCCAGCAGTGAAGGTTCCTTAAATCATGGCTACACCTTC
TRBJ2-7,TRBV19,TRBD1,once,CASSSPGQGKRAYEQYF,TGTGCCAGTAGTAGCCCGGGACAGGGAAAGAGGGCCTACGAGCAGTACTTC
TRBJ1-4,TRBV7-8,TRBD1,.,CASSYKPGQGHEKLFF,TGTGCCAGCAGCTACAAGCCGGGACAGGGGCATGAAAAACTGTTTTTT
TRBJ2-2,TRBV2,.,.,CASSTLHTTGELFF,TGTGCCAGCAGTACCTTACACACGACCGGGGAGCTGTTTTTT
TRBJ1-5,TRBV5-5,.,.,CASSSHQDQPQHF,TGTGCCAGCAGCAGTCACCAAGATCAGCCCCAGCATTTT
TRBJ2-2,TRBV30,TRBD2,.,CAWSAGTSGTGELFF,TGTGCCTGGAGCGCAGGGACTAGCGGCACCGGGGAGCTGTTTTTT
TRBJ1-6,TRBV3-1/TRBV3-2,.,.,CASSTRGRSAVISPLHF,TGTGCCAGCAGCACACGGGGGAGATCTGCGGTCATTTCACCCCTCCACTTT
TRBJ2-3,TRBV7-2,.,few,CASSLAGRGSDTQYF,TGTGCCAGCAGCTTAGCCGGGCGGGGCTCAGATACGCAGTATTTT
TRBJ1-3,TRBV5-1,.,.,CASSFLALEQGSTIYF,TGCGCCAGCAGCTTTCTGGCCCTAGAACAGGGAAGTACCATATATTTT
TRBJ1-2,TRBV18,.,.,CASSPGTNYGYTF,TGTGCCAGCTCACCAGGGACCAACTATGGCTACACCTTC
TRBJ2-5,TRBV15,.,.,CATSRDRAEETQYF,TGTGCCACCAGCAGAGATAGAGCGGAAGAGACCCAGTACTTC
TRBJ2-7,TRBV7-9,.,.,CASSLAGPGNEQYF,TGTGCCAGCAGCTTAGCAGGACCCGGGAACGAGCAGTACTTC
TRBJ2-1,TRBV5-8,.,.,CASSLRWGAEQFF,TGTGCCAGCAGCCTTAGATGGGGCGCTGAGCAGTTCTTC
TRBJ2-2,TRBV11-3,.,.,CASSLDTASGLNTGELFF,TGTGCCAGCAGCTTAGATACGGCTTCTGGGTTGAACACCGGGGAGCTGTTTTTT
TRBJ1-3,TRBV6-5,.,.,CASSRGFDTIYF,TGTGCCAGCTCGAGGGGGTTCGACACCATATATTTT
TRBJ2-4,TRBV2,.,.,CASSDPGDTKNIQYF,TGTGCCAGCAGTGACCCCGGGGATACCAAAAACATTCAGTACTTC
TRBJ1-3,TRBV7-8,.,.,CASSFHENTIYF,TGTGCCAGCAGCTTTCACGAGAACACCATATATTTT
TRBJ1-2,TRBV5-1,TRBD1,.,CASSPPGTGVGGYTF,TGCGCCAGCAGCCCACCCGGGACAGGGGTTGGAGGCTACACCTTC
TRBJ1-1,TRBV5-1,.,.,CASSLNLGGTEAFF,TGCGCCAGCAGCCTTAACCTGGGGGGCACTGAAGCTTTCTTT
TRBJ1-5,TRBV2,.,few,CASSFQGRLNQPQHF,TGTGCCAGCAGTTTCCAGGGAAGGCTTAATCAGCCCCAGCATTTT
TRBJ1-1,TRBV6-1,.,.,CASSEITVPAEAFF,TGTGCCAGCAGTGAAATCACCGTACCAGCAGAAGCTTTCTTT
TRBJ1-3,TRBV28,TRBD1,.,CASTRDSLSGNTIYF,TGTGCCAGCACCCGGGACAGTCTCTCTGGAAACACCATATATTTT
TRBJ2-4,TRBV25-1,.,.,CASSDLGAAKNIQYF,TGTGCCAGCAGTGACCTCGGGGCGGCCAAAAACATTCAGTACTTC
TRBJ2-3,TRBV5-1,.,.,CASSLVGISTDTQYF,TGCGCCAGCAGCTTGGTAGGGATAAGCACAGATACGCAGTATTTT
TRBJ1-4,TRBV4-1,.,.,CASSPERGGGLDELFF,TGCGCCAGCAGCCCAGAACGGGGAGGGGGATTGGATGAACTGTTTTTT
TRBJ1-4,TRBV30,TRBD1,.,CAWSADRGREKLFF,TGTGCCTGGAGTGCGGACAGGGGGCGGGAAAAACTGTTTTTT
TRBJ2-1,TRBV7-3,.,.,CASSGDSSYNEQFF,TGTGCCAGCAGCGGCGACTCGTCCTACAATGAGCAGTTCTTC
TRBJ2-2,TRBV7-9,TRBD1,.,CASSYAGTGGSGELFF,TGTGCCAGCAGTTACGCCGGGACAGGGGGCTCCGGGGAGCTGTTTTTT
TRBJ2-1,TRBV21-1,.,once,CASSKRGTGQEQFF,TGTGCCAGCAGCAAAAGGGGGACTGGACAGGAGCAGTTCTTC
TRBJ1-2,TRBV28,.,.,CASSTIDRFYTF,TGTGCCAGCAGTACTATCGACCGATTCTACACCTTC
TRBJ2-3,TRBV11-2,.,.,CASSFPGTTYTQYF,TGTGCCAGCAGCTTCCCCGGGACCACATATACGCAGTATTTT
TRBJ1-3,TRBV5-6,TRBD1,.,CASSTGQGDTIYF,TGTGCCAGCAGCACGGGACAGGGAGACACCATATATTTT
TRBJ1-2,TRBV19,TRBD1,.,CASSISGQGGYTF,TGTGCCAGTAGTATAAGCGGACAGGGTGGCTACACCTTC
TRBJ2-3,TRBV3-1/TRBV3-2,TRBD2,.,CASSLAGGPIGDTQYF,TGTGCCAGCAGCCTAGCGGGAGGGCCGATCGGAGATACGCAGTATTTT
TRBJ2-3,TRBV12-3/TRBV12-4,.,.,CASSGFTDTQYF,TGTGCCAGCAGTGGGTTCACAGATACGCAGTATTTT
TRBJ1-1,TRBV6-5,TRBD1,.,CASSYSGRGAEAFF,TGTGCCAGCAGTTACTCGGGCAGGGGGGCTGAAGCTTTCTTT
TRBJ2-7,TRBV2,.,.,CASSPQGYEQYF,TGTGCCAGCTCCCCCCAGGGCTACGAGCAGTACTTC
TRBJ2-1,TRBV4-3,.,.,CASSPPGVGTYNEQFF,TGCGCCAGCAGCCCCCCCGGGGTGGGCACCTACAATGAGCAGTTCTTC
TRBJ1-2,TRBV27,.,.,CASSSDSGVAYGYTF,TGTGCCAGCAGTTCCGACAGCGGGGTTGCCTATGGCTACACCTTC
TRBJ1-3,TRBV7-9,TRBD1,.,CASSSPGQGESSGNTIYF,TGTGCCAGCAGCTCACCGGGACAGGGGGAGAGCTCTGGAAACACCATATATTTT
TRBJ2-3,TRBV7-9,.,.,CASSSPVRDTQYF,TGTGCCAGCAGCTCACCCGTCCGAGATACGCAGTATTTT
TRBJ2-7,TRBV7-7,.,.,CASSLERQGEQYF,TGTGCCAGCAGCTTAGAGCGCCAGGGCGAGCAGTACTTC
TRBJ1-1,TRBV11-2,.,once,CASSPRWGMNTEAFF,TGTGCCAGCAGCCCGAGGTGGGGAATGAACACTGAAGCTTTCTTT
TRBJ2-5,TRBV24-1,TRBD2,.,CATRSGGLEETQYF,TGTGCCACCCGATCGGGGGGGTTGGAAGAGACCCAGTACTTC
TRBJ2-7,TRBV11-2,TRBD1,.,CASSPTGQSSYEQYF,TGTGCCAGCAGTCCCACGGGACAGAGCTCCTACGAGCAGTACTTC
TRBJ2-2,TRBV19,TRBD1,.,CASKDRGGQGGELFF,TGTGCCAGTAAGGACAGGGGCGGACAAGGCGGGGAGCTGTTTTTT
TRBJ1-5,TRBV10-3,.,.,CAIGPTDRNQPQHF,TGTGCCATCGGTCCGACAGATCGAAATCAGCCCCAGCATTTT
TRBJ1-1,TRBV10-1,.,.,CASSAFVVSTEAFF,TGCGCCAGCAGTGCCTTTGTCGTATCCACTGAAGCTTTCTTT